The rows below give T cell receptor beta chains drawn from one sample of a study of regulatory T cells in long-lasting Graves disease. TCRdb independently ran MiXCR on the multiplex PCR reads; one entry per CDR3 protein. The sample contains a few hundred thousand distinct CDR3 sequences, roughly 21% of which appear only once. Sequencing was performed on peripheral blood mononuclear cells (PBMCs), taken when the disease was refractory, from a patient treated with antithyroid drugs. The source of these receptors is a female donor with Graves disease. Each CDR3 is given with its conserved first and last residue. D genes are given only for firm matches. Size is omitted from some rows. Given values are once, few, many or a class for expanded clones.

>TRBV10-3|TRBJ1-1|few|.
TGTGCCATCAGTGAGGGATGGGACTCTGGAGCTTTCTTT
CAISEGWDSGAFF
>TRBV9|TRBJ1-3|.|.
TGTGCCAGCAGCGTAGCATATTCTGGAAACACCATATATTTT
CASSVAYSGNTIYF
>TRBV28|TRBJ1-2|many|.
TGTGCCAGTGACAGTGCCTATGGCTACACCTTC
CASDSAYGYTF
>TRBV2|TRBJ2-6|many|.
TGTGCCAGCAGTGCCGGACAAGCTGGGGCCAACGTCCTGACTTTC
CASSAGQAGANVLTF
>TRBV28|TRBJ2-7|many|TRBD1
TGTGCCAGCAGTCCCCGGGACAGGCCTCTCTACGAGCAGTACTTC
CASSPRDRPLYEQYF
>TRBV7-3|TRBJ2-7|.|TRBD1
TGTGCCAGCAGCCTCGGGACAGGGGGCCCCGAGCAGTACTTC
CASSLGTGGPEQYF
>TRBV5-6|TRBJ2-7|few|.
TGTGCCAGCAGCTTGGGCACGCACTACTCCTACGAGCAGTACTTC
CASSLGTHYSYEQYF
>TRBV28|TRBJ2-7|many|TRBD2
TGTGCCAGCAGTCCCCAGCGGGAGAAGTACTTC
CASSPQREKYF
>TRBV27|TRBJ2-1|.|TRBD1
TGTGCCAGCAGTATAACAGGGGCGGGCAATGAGCAGTTCTTC
CASSITGAGNEQFF
>TRBV15|TRBJ1-4|many|.
TGTGCCACCAGCAGAAGGGACGAACAACTTAATGAAAAACTGTTTTTT
CATSRRDEQLNEKLFF
>TRBV27|TRBJ1-2|few|.
TGTGCCAGCAGCCCCGTGGGGCAAAACTATGGCTACACCTTC
CASSPVGQNYGYTF
>TRBV28|TRBJ1-1|many|.
TGTGCCAGCGGGTTGCGGGCGGGGGCGGGGGCGAACACTGAAGCTTTCTTT
CASGLRAGAGANTEAFF
>TRBV15|TRBJ2-7|many|TRBD1
TGTGCCACCAGCGGCCGGGACAGCTCCTACGAGCAGTACTTC
CATSGRDSSYEQYF
>TRBV28|TRBJ1-1|many|TRBD1
TGTGCCAGCAGTTTAGCGAAACAGGGGTATGAAGCTTTCTTT
CASSLAKQGYEAFF
>TRBV20-1|TRBJ1-5|few|.
TGCAGTGCCCGGCGCCCGAGTGTCAATCAGCCCCAGCATTTT
CSARRPSVNQPQHF
>TRBV19|TRBJ2-7|.|.
TGTGCCAGTACCCCAGGGTTTTCCTCCTACGAGCAGTACTTC
CASTPGFSSYEQYF
>TRBV2|TRBJ2-7|many|TRBD1
TGTGCCAGCAGCCAGACAGGGGGCCAGTACGAGCAGTACTTC
CASSQTGGQYEQYF
>TRBV28|TRBJ2-5|many|.
TGTGCCAGCAGTTTCGGGGGAAAGACCCAGTACTTC
CASSFGGKTQYF
>TRBV2|TRBJ1-1|many|.
TGTGCCAGCAATTGGAGGACTGAAGCTTTCTTT
CASNWRTEAFF
>TRBV12-3/TRBV12-4|TRBJ2-2|many|.
TGTGCCAGCAGGGAAGGACAGAACACCGGGGAGCTGTTTTTT
CASREGQNTGELFF
>TRBV4-1|TRBJ2-5|.|TRBD2
TGCGCCAGCAGCCAAAGACTAGCGGGAGAAATTGCAGAGACCCAGTACTTC
CASSQRLAGEIAETQYF
>TRBV28|TRBJ2-2|many|TRBD2
TGTGCCAGCAGTCCAGGGACTAGTAGAACCGGGGAGCTGTTTTTT
CASSPGTSRTGELFF
>TRBV6-2/TRBV6-3|TRBJ2-7|few|TRBD1
TGTGCCAGCACTCCGGGACAGTGGACCTACGAGCAGTACTTC
CASTPGQWTYEQYF
>TRBV7-9|TRBJ1-1|.|.
TGTGCCAGCAGCTCCAATCCGATCCTCACCACTGAAGCTTTCTTT
CASSSNPILTTEAFF
>TRBV20-1|TRBJ1-3|.|.
TGCAGTGCTAGAGATCTTTTCTCACCGGTCGGTGGAAACACCATATATTTT
CSARDLFSPVGGNTIYF
>TRBV27|TRBJ2-7|many|TRBD2
TGTGCCAGCAGTTTATCTAGCGGGAGTCGGTGGGAGCAGTACTTC
CASSLSSGSRWEQYF
>TRBV7-9|TRBJ2-6|few|.
TGTGCCAGCAGCAGCCGGGTCAACGTCCTGACTTTC
CASSSRVNVLTF
>TRBV6-4|TRBJ1-1|few|.
TGTGCCAGCAGTGGCCGGGACAACGAGGGCACTGAAGCTTTCTTT
CASSGRDNEGTEAFF
>TRBV9|TRBJ2-7|many|TRBD2
TGTGCCAGTTCGGGACTAGCGGGAGACGAGCAGTACTTC
CASSGLAGDEQYF
>TRBV11-2|TRBJ2-5|many|TRBD2
TGTGCCAGCAGGCTCGTAGATAGCGGGGAGACCCAGTACTTC
CASRLVDSGETQYF
>TRBV12-3/TRBV12-4|TRBJ2-3|.|.
TGTGCCAGCAGTTTTACCCAGCTCGGGGATACGCAGTATTTT
CASSFTQLGDTQYF
>TRBV12-3/TRBV12-4|TRBJ1-1|many|.
TGTGCCAGCAGTTTTCGCGGGTCGCGCCTCGAAGCTTTCTTT
CASSFRGSRLEAFF
>TRBV11-2|TRBJ2-7|many|.
TGTGCCAGCAGCTTAGAGGGCGGCGCCTACGAGCAGTACTTC
CASSLEGGAYEQYF
>TRBV30|TRBJ2-2|.|TRBD1
TGTGCCTGGAGTGTACTCGAGACAGGGTGGACCGGGGAGCTGTTTTTT
CAWSVLETGWTGELFF
>TRBV5-5|TRBJ1-1|many|TRBD1
TGTGCCAGCAGCATCGACAGGGGGGCTGAAGCTTTCTTT
CASSIDRGAEAFF
>TRBV18|TRBJ1-4|few|.
TGTGCCAGCTCCCCATCCGGGGGGACCGAAAAACTGTTTTTT
CASSPSGGTEKLFF
>TRBV2|TRBJ1-4|once|.
TGTGCCAGCAGGGGTGCTGGGTTCAAGGATGAAAAACTGCTTTTT
CASRGAGFKDEKLLF
>TRBV5-4|TRBJ1-5|.|TRBD1
TGTGCCAGCAGGACAGGGGTCCAGCATTTT
CASRTGVQHF
>TRBV29-1|TRBJ2-3|.|.
TGCAGCGTTGGATGGCTTGATACGCAGTATTTT
CSVGWLDTQYF
>TRBV30|TRBJ2-7|many|.
TGTGCCTGGAGTCGATCAGGGCCTTACGAGCAGTACTTC
CAWSRSGPYEQYF
>TRBV6-1|TRBJ2-7|many|TRBD2
TGTGCCAGCAGCCCAGAACCTAGCGGGAGCTCCTACGAGCAGTACTTC
CASSPEPSGSSYEQYF
>TRBV20-1|TRBJ1-2|few|.
TGCAGTGCTAGAGATCAGGAGGATGGCTACACCTTC
CSARDQEDGYTF
>TRBV7-2|TRBJ1-3|.|.
TGTGCCAGCAGCTTATTATGGGGGCGCGTTGGAAACACCATATATTTT
CASSLLWGRVGNTIYF
>TRBV30|TRBJ1-5|.|.
TGTGCCTGGAGTGCTACCCTCCTCGAGCCCCAGCATTTT
CAWSATLLEPQHF
>TRBV20-1|TRBJ2-2|.|TRBD2
TGCAGTGCTAGAAGGTTTCTAGCGGTGAACACCGGGGAGCTGTTTTTT
CSARRFLAVNTGELFF
>TRBV4-1|TRBJ2-1|.|.
TGCGCCAGCAGCCAAGTCCAGGGGATTTGGAATGAGCAGTTCTTC
CASSQVQGIWNEQFF
>TRBV6-2/TRBV6-3|TRBJ2-7|many|.
TGTGCCAGCAGTTACGACTGGGACTCACGTTCCTACGAGCAGTACTTC
CASSYDWDSRSYEQYF
>TRBV28|TRBJ2-7|many|TRBD1
TGTGCCAGCAGTCCACAGGGGTACTCCTACGAGCAGTACTTC
CASSPQGYSYEQYF
>TRBV20-1|TRBJ2-7|.|TRBD2
TGCAGTGCTAGAGATCGCGGGAGGGCCGATGAGCAGTACTTC
CSARDRGRADEQYF
>TRBV7-2|TRBJ2-2|.|TRBD2
TGTGCCAGCACCAGCGGGAGAGTAAACGGGGAGCTGTTTTTT
CASTSGRVNGELFF
>TRBV4-1|TRBJ1-1|.|TRBD1
TGCGCCAGCAGCCAAGGCGGACAGGGAGTGAGGACTGAAGCTTTCTTT
CASSQGGQGVRTEAFF
>TRBV7-2|TRBJ1-1|few|.
TGTGCCAGCAGCCTCAGGGTTCTGAACACTGAAGCTTTCTTT
CASSLRVLNTEAFF
>TRBV10-2|TRBJ1-6|.|.
TGCGCCAGCATCGCGGTCGGGGGAGGCTCCTATAATTCACCCCTCCACTTT
CASIAVGGGSYNSPLHF
>TRBV12-5|TRBJ1-3|few|.
TGTGCTAGTGGGCTAGGGGCTGGAAACACCATATATTTT
CASGLGAGNTIYF
>TRBV19|TRBJ1-2|.|.
TGTGCCAGTCACACGAACAGGCCAGGAAACTATGGCTACACCTTC
CASHTNRPGNYGYTF
>TRBV10-3|TRBJ2-7|.|TRBD1
TGTGCCATCAGTGCCGGGACAGGGAGTGAGCAGTACTTC
CAISAGTGSEQYF
>TRBV28|TRBJ2-7|many|.
TGTGCCAGCAGTTTAGGGGCACAGGGATCCTACGAGCAGTACTTC
CASSLGAQGSYEQYF
>TRBV6-2/TRBV6-3|TRBJ2-3|once|TRBD2
TGTGCCAGCAGGTCCGGGACTAGCGGGAGGACGCAGTATTTT
CASRSGTSGRTQYF